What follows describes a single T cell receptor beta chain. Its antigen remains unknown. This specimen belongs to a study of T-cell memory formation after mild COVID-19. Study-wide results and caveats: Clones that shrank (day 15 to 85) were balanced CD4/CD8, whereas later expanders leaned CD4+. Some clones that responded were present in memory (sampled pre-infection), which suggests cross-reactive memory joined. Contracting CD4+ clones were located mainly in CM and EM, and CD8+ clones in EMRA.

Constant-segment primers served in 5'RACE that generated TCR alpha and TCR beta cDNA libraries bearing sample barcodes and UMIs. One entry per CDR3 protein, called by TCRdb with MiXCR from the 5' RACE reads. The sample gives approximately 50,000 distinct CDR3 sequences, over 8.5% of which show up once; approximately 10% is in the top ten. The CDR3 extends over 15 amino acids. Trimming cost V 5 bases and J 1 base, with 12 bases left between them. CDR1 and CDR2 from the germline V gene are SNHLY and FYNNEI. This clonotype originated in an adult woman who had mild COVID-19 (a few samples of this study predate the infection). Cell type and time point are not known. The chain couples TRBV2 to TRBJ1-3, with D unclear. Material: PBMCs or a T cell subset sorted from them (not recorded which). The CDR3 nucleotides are TGTGCCAGCAGTCTACCCGGGATATCTGGAAACACCATATATTTT. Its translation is CASSLPGISGNTIYF.